This TCR beta chain came from a study of graft-versus-host responses after intestinal transplantation. Whole-study context: Multivisceral, liver-intestinal, or isolated intestinal grafts were transplanted into recipients. Tacrolimus plus steroids were given to all recipients for two to three years, preceded by anti-thymocyte globulin induction. Findings and limits, study-wide: Peak levels of circulating GvH clones tracked with early post-transplant HvG declines.

Germline CDR1 and CDR2: MNHEY and SVGAGI. V was pared by 0 bases and J by 7 bases, with 6 bases of the junction left unmatched. CDR3 length: 16 residues. Repertoires were generated with immunoSEQ multiplex PCR, while TCRdb's copy carries only in-frame clones and drops some. The repertoire holds under 95,000 clones, with roughly nine tenths as singletons. Notes on this clone: No antigen is known for it.

This chain links TRBV6-5 with TRBJ2-1, with TRBD2 matching over 10 bases. This specimen was unstimulated CD8+ T cells sorted from spleen or lymph node cells, taken before intestinal transplant. The sequence was obtained from a human donor who received an intestinal transplant. CDR3 amino acids: CASSYSKAGGQNEQFF. CDR3 nucleotide sequence: TGTGCCAGCAGTTACTCGAAAGCGGGAGGGCAGAATGAGCAGTTCTTC.